This passage covers 2 T cell receptor beta chains from one sample sequenced in a study of shared clonotypes between healthy human individuals (TCRdb year 2020). Library construction relied on the immunoSEQ multiplex PCR assay. TCRdb provides this immuneACCESS table in a form limited to in-frame rearrangements. Some clones are lacking; in checked studies, under half of them reflect an unresolved V gene, and why the rest are absent is not known. Counted in this sample were about 1 million clones; approximately 70% of them appeared once. The ten largest account for approximately 1.5% of the sample. The sample was memory CD4+ T cells sorted from blood. This sample's cell subset or site label indicates: CD45RA-negative fraction. Receptors originate from a man between 18 and 35 years old in good health.

The genes are TRBV6-1 and TRBJ1-4; 7 positions match TRBD1. CDR1 and CDR2 (germline): MNHNS, SASEGT. The CDR3 is 16 residues long. J was trimmed by 0 bases and V by 4 bases; bases with no gene match: 5. The CDR3 DNA follows: TGTGCCAGCAGTGGGGGGACAGCCACAACTAATGAAAAACTGTTTTTT. Protein sequence: CASSGGTATTNEKLFF.

V is TRBV19 and J is TRBJ1-6; D is uncertain. The germline V gene has CDR1 LNHDA and CDR2 SQIVND (reference sequence). The V and J ends lost 6 bases and 10 bases respectively, with 16 bases between them. This CDR3 has 14 residues. The CDR3 loop reads CASRASDGASPLHF. CDR3 nucleotides: TGTGCCAGTAGGGCTTCGGACGGAGCCTCACCCCTCCACTTT.